Below, 5 T cell receptor beta chains from the same sample are listed, as sequenced in a study of immune evolution from preneoplasia to lung adenocarcinoma (dated by TCRdb to about 2021). Libraries were constructed by the immunoSEQ multiplex PCR assay. As stored in TCRdb, this immuneACCESS dataset retains in-frame rearrangements with V and J assigned. A fraction of the clones does not appear; measured against another copy, unresolved V genes explain less than half of the discrepancy, and the remainder lacks a known reason. The sample contains several thousand clones, 78% of them found a single time. The leading ten clones occupy 7% to 10% of the sample. Material: FFPE minimally invasive lung adenocarcinoma tissue. Taken with the paper, the label for cell subset or site translates to: micro-invasive lung adenocarcinoma (MIA). The source of these receptors is an older donor with lung adenocarcinoma.

The V call is TRBV5-6, the J call TRBJ2-2; D is unresolved. The germline CDR1 and CDR2 sequences are SGHDT and YYEEEE. The CDR3 is 15 amino acids. Trimming took off 0 bases at V and 3 bases at J, with 9 bases between the two ends. CDR3 residues: CASSLASQDTGELFF. The CDR3 coding sequence is TGTGCCAGCAGCTTGGCTTCGCAGGACACCGGGGAGCTGTTTTTT.

This clone was detected once. This chain connects TRBV5-4 to TRBJ2-5; 8 nucleotides align to TRBD2. The J call is in doubt because the DNA end fits TRBJ2-7 better. The CDR3 spans 17 residues. Germline V gene data show CDR1 as SGHNT and CDR2 as YYREEE (reference sequence). The CDR3 sequence is CASSLAGLAGLSYEQYF. DNA for the CDR3: TGTGCCAGCAGCTTGGCAGGGCTAGCGGGTCTCTCCTACGAGCAGTACTTC.

This clone was seen a single time. The CDR3 sequence is CASSGLAGAAGEQYF. The CDR3 nucleotides are TGTGCCAGCAGTGGCTTAGCGGGAGCAGCCGGCGAGCAGTACTTC. The chain employs TRBV6-1 and TRBJ2-7, with TRBD2 matching 9 bases. The J segment lost 6 bases and the V segment lost 4 bases, leaving 10 bases of the junction unmatched. Germline CDR1 MNHNS, CDR2 SASEGT. CDR3 length: 15 amino acids.

This clone was counted a few times. V and J are TRBV15 and TRBJ1-4; D remains ambiguous. Trimming stripped 0 bases from V and 2 bases from J, with 7 bases between. CDR1 and CDR2 from the germline V gene are LNHNV and YYDKDF (reference sequence). The CDR3 extends over 15 amino acids. CDR3 residues: CATSRDHQTNEKLFF. CDR3 in DNA: TGTGCCACCAGCAGAGATCATCAGACTAATGAAAAACTGTTTTTT.

The genes are TRBV28 and TRBJ1-2; D is unclear. The CDR3 contains 17 residues. The germline gives CDR1 MDHEN, CDR2 SYDVKM. V shed 7 bases and J shed 1 base, with 22 bases lying between them. The chain's CDR3 is CASTTGTRAGNNYGYTF. The CDR3 nucleotides read TGTGCCAGCACTACCGGTACCCGGGCAGGAAATAACTATGGCTACACCTTC.